Shown below are 16 T cell receptor beta chains from a single sample sequenced in a study of CD8 T cells and mutated HIV epitopes. A Smart-seq2 and MARS-Seq derived protocol with well-specific UMIs on oligo-dT primers generated single-cell cDNA. TCR alpha and beta chains were amplified by nested PCR with barcoded chain-specific reverse primers. TCRdb processed the single-cell sequencing reads anew with MiXCR; each CDR3 protein has one entry. The table records several hundred distinct CDR3 sequences, 50% of them present only once. The sample's time point: sampled during acute HIV-1 infection (about 23-92 days post infection). Specimen: CD8+ T cells sorted from blood by dual tetramer staining, collected during acute HIV infection. Specified subset: cells binding both NAE and AE RF10 tetramers (cross-reactive), unstimulated. The receptors derive from a man younger than 40 with HIV-1 infection.

Sample share makes this clonotype large. A much bigger clone sits one base away, suggesting this may be a read error. The chain employs TRBV20-1 and TRBJ2-3; 11 positions match TRBD2. TRBJ2-7 matches the DNA end more closely, so the J call is doubtful. This CDR3 contains 18 residues. Germline CDR1 reads DFQATT; CDR2 reads SNEGSKA (reference sequence). CDR3 DNA sequence: TGCAGTGCTCTCCTTTCCCTGGGACTAGCGGCCCATCTCTACGAGCAGTACTTC. Its protein product is CSALLSLGLAAHLYEQYF.

With regard to this clonotype: A far larger clone is a single base away, which makes a read error likely. The chain recombines TRBV13 with TRBJ2-7, with TRBD2 identical over 7 bases. CDR1 and CDR2 (germline): PRHDT, FYEKMQ (reference sequence). The CDR3 extends over 15 amino acids. This chain's CDR3 is CSARSSQGGFYGQYF. The CDR3 DNA reads as TGCAGTGCTAGGTCGAGCCAGGGAGGGTTCTACGGGCAGTACTTC.

Worth noting for this clonotype: It is likely a read error: a sequence one base away is far more abundant. This chain links TRBV20-1 with TRBJ2-3; 7 nucleotides align to TRBD2. The DNA end lines up better with TRBJ2-1; the J call may be wrong. The CDR3 covers 17 residues. Germline lookup yields CDR1 DFQATT and CDR2 SNEGSKA (reference sequence). The CDR3 protein is CSVRQRKDGLAVPEQFF. CDR3 DNA: TGCAGTGTTAGACAACGAAAGGACGGGCTAGCGGTTCCTGAGCAGTTCTTC.

This chain uses TRBV20-1 with TRBJ2-7; possibly TRBD2 for D (5 bases). The CDR3 has 15 amino acids. Looked up from germline, CDR1 is DFQATT and CDR2 is SNEGSKA (reference sequence). V lost 6 bases to trimming and J lost 2 bases, with 20 bases between them. The CDR3 coding sequence is TGCAGTGCAGCCCCAAAGGGAGCTCACACCTACGAGCAGTACTTC. Protein product: CSAAPKGAHTYEQYF.

The chain carries TRBV15 and TRBJ2-7, with TRBD2 matching over 9 bases. With V trimmed by 5 bases and J by 2 bases, 7 bases remained unmatched. The CDR3 spans 15 residues. CDR1 LNHNV and CDR2 YYDKDF come from the germline V gene (reference sequence). In DNA, the CDR3 is TGTGCCACCAGCCTTACTAGCGGGCATACCTACGAGCAGTACTTC. Translating gives CATSLTSGHTYEQYF.

The rearrangement links TRBV4-2 to TRBJ2-7, with D possibly being TRBD1 or TRBD2 (5 bases each). CDR1 LGHNA and CDR2 YNFKEQ come from the germline V gene. The CDR3 length is 15 residues. Trimming shortened V by 0 bases and J by 2 bases, and 11 bases separated the two germline ends. CDR3 sequence: CASSQESGTTYEQYF. CDR3 sequence (DNA): TGTGCCAGCAGCCAAGAATCCGGGACCACCTACGAGCAGTACTTC.

This clonotype was seen once. Since a far larger clone is one base different, this is likely a read error. This chain joins TRBV20-1 and TRBJ2-1; D possibly corresponds to TRBD2 (5 bases). CDR1 DFQATT and CDR2 SNEGSKA come from the germline V gene (reference sequence). The CDR3 spans 14 residues. CDR3 nucleotide sequence: TGCAGTGCTAGCGCCCCGCAGCTGACTTACGAGCGGTACTTC. It yields the protein CSASAPQLTYERYF.

The rearrangement joins TRBV20-1 to TRBJ2-1, with 9 bases identical to TRBD2. The CDR3 is 18 amino acids. Unmatched junction bases numbered 19, after V lost 1 base and J lost 9 bases. Germline V gives CDR1 DFQATT, CDR2 SNEGSKA (reference sequence). CDR3: CSARVPSGDGLAVPEQFF. As DNA, the CDR3 is TGCAGTGCTAGAGTGCCTAGCGGGGACGGGCTAGCGGTTCCTGAGCAGTTCTTC.

This chain joins TRBV20-1 and TRBJ2-7; 8 positions agree with TRBD1. The CDR3 has 15 amino acids. J lost 2 bases, V lost 3 bases, and 9 bases had no gene match. CDR1 is DFQATT and CDR2 is SNEGSKA in the germline V gene (reference sequence). The CDR3 DNA reads TGCAGTGCTAGTGTCCAGGGGGCCCCAACCTACGAGCAGTACTTC. Protein product: CSASVQGAPTYEQYF.

This clonotype was recorded only once. The junction differs from germline at one of its ends, possibly a read error. This chain connects TRBV3-1 to TRBJ2-7; 7 bases align to TRBD1. The CDR3 has 15 residues. Germline CDR1 reads LGHDT; CDR2 reads YNNKEL (reference sequence). The DNA for the CDR3 is TGCGCCAGCAGCCTCGTGACAGGGACCACCTACGAGCAGTACTTC. It codes for CASSLVTGTTYEQYF.

V gene TRBV28 combines with J gene TRBJ2-7; no definite D call. The ends were cut back, 3 bases at V and 1 base at J, with 13 bases in the middle. The CDR3 spans 15 residues. Germline V gene lookup returns CDR1 MDHEN and CDR2 SYDVKM. The CDR3: CASSFGSGVSYEQYF. The CDR3 DNA reads as TGTGCCAGCAGTTTCGGCTCTGGGGTTTCCTACGAGCAGTACTTC.

In its sample, this clonotype was seen a few times. This rearrangement joins TRBV20-1 to TRBJ2-7, with 7 nucleotides matching TRBD2. Germline lookup yields CDR1 DFQATT and CDR2 SNEGSKA (reference sequence). V was pared by 5 bases and J by 3 bases, with 13 bases of the junction left unmatched. This CDR3 is built from 15 residues. The CDR3 here is CSALLPLGGFYEQYF. In DNA form, the CDR3 reads TGCAGTGCTCTCCTTCCCCTGGGAGGGTTCTACGAGCAGTACTTC.

This clonotype occurred many times. This sequence joins TRBV20-1 and TRBJ2-7; 12 bases agree with TRBD1. The CDR3 covers 17 residues. V gave up 5 bases and J gave up 2 bases; unmatched junction bases: 13. Looked up from germline, CDR1 is DFQATT and CDR2 is SNEGSKA (reference sequence). The CDR3 here is CSALLSLGQGATYEQYF. The CDR3 bases are TGCAGTGCTCTCCTTTCCCTGGGACAGGGGGCGACCTACGAGCAGTACTTC.

Details on this clonotype: The junction departs from the called germline gene at one end, perhaps through a read error. The chain employs TRBV4-1 and TRBJ2-2; D is perhaps TRBD1 or TRBD2 (5 bases each). The CDR3 totals 16 residues. Germline V CDR1 and CDR2: MGHRA, YSYEKL. DNA for the CDR3: TGCGCCAGCAGCCAAGATGGGGCAGGGTATAACGGGGAGCCGTTTTTT. Translating gives CASSQDGAGYNGEPFF.

This clonotype ranks as large. V and J are TRBV20-1 and TRBJ2-7, with TRBD1 matching over 7 bases. The CDR3 totals 16 residues. V lost 1 base and J lost 2; bases outside the gene matches: 11. Per germline, CDR1 DFQATT and CDR2 SNEGSKA (reference sequence). CDR3 in DNA: TGCAGTGCTAGAGCCCCCCCCGGGACAGCTACCTACGAGCAGTACTTC. Its translation: CSARAPPGTATYEQYF.

This clonotype came up a few times. The rearrangement links TRBV30 to TRBJ2-7; 9 bases are shared with TRBD2. Losses at the gene ends were 0 bases for V and 2 bases for J; bases not matched to a gene: 8. The CDR3 runs 16 residues. Germline CDR1 and CDR2: GTSNPN and SVGIG (reference sequence). CDR3 sequence reads: CAWSVPSGAPTYEQYF. In DNA form, the CDR3 reads TGTGCCTGGAGTGTGCCTAGCGGGGCCCCAACCTACGAGCAGTACTTC.